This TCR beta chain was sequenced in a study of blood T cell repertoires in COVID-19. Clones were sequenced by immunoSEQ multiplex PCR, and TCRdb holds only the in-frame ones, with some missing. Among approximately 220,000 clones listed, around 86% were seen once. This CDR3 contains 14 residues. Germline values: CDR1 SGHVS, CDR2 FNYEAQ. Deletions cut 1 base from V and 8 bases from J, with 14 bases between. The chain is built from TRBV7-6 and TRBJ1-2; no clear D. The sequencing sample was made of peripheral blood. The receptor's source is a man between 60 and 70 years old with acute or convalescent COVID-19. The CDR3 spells CASSLGLPGNGYTF. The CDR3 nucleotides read TGTGCCAGCAGCTTAGGGCTCCCGGGTAACGGCTACACCTTC.